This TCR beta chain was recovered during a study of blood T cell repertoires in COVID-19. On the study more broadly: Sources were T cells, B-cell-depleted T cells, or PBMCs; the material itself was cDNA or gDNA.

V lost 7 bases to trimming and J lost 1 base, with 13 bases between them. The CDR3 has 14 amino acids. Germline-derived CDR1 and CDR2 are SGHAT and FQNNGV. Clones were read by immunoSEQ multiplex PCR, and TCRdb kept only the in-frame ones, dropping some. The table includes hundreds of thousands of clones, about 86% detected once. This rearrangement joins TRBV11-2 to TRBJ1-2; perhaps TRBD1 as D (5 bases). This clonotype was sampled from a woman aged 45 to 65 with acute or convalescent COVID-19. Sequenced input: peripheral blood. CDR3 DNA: TGTGCCAGCACCCACGGCAGGGATAACTATGGCTACACCTTC. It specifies CASTHGRDNYGYTF.